The 21 T cell receptor beta chains reported below all come from one sample, sequenced in a study of T cells in Graves' hyperthyroidism and ophthalmopathy. Amplification targeted TCR beta CDR3 regions from RNA transcripts. The HTBI primer set drove a first-round RT-PCR of the TCR CDR3. MiXCR was run by TCRdb on the multiplex PCR reads, yielding one entry per CDR3 protein. The sample has more than 500,000 distinct CDR3 sequences; about 16% are singletons. The sample comprised blood. The receptors were gathered from a woman in her 30s with Graves' ophthalmopathy.

The rearrangement links TRBV5-6 to TRBJ2-4; no definite D call. The CDR3 has 17 amino acids. Trimming removed 5 bases at V and 0 bases at J, with 18 bases between. Germline loops: CDR1 SGHDT, CDR2 YYEEEE. CDR3 amino acids: CASRLSPHRIAKNIQYF. CDR3 in DNA: TGTGCCAGCAGGTTGAGCCCTCATAGGATAGCCAAAAACATTCAGTACTTC.

This clonotype has more than one count but fewer than ten. Given the absence of the conserved phenylalanine or tryptophan at the CDR3 end, a read error is likely. The CDR3 spells CASSAIQGATEAFL. The DNA of the CDR3 is TGTGCCAGCAGCGCAATACAGGGAGCCACTGAAGCTTTCCTT. The chain has TRBV5-4 and TRBJ1-1; TRBD1 might be the D (6 bases). The V end was cut by 4 bases, the J end by 4 bases, with 14 bases between. CDR3 size: 14 residues. Germline V gene lookup returns CDR1 SGHNT and CDR2 YYREEE (reference sequence).

This clonotype showed up many times. The gene calls are TRBV18 and TRBJ2-5, with no clear D. The length of the CDR3 is 11 residues. Trimming removed 3 bases at V and 4 bases at J, with 3 bases between. In germline, CDR1 is KGHSH, CDR2 LQKENI. CDR3 nucleotides: TGTGCCAGCTCACCGATAGAGACCCAGTACTTC. This encodes CASSPIETQYF.

In its sample, this clonotype was seen a few times. The chain's CDR3 is CASGPSGSSLHF. CDR3 DNA: TGTGCCAGCGGGCCCTCGGGCTCGTCCCTCCACTTT. The chain has TRBV9 and TRBJ1-6; the D is unclear. This CDR3 spans 12 amino acids. Per germline, CDR1 SGDLS and CDR2 YYNGEE. V was shortened by 7 bases and J by 14 bases, with 16 bases between the two germline ends.

The V gene is TRBV12-3 or TRBV12-4, the J gene TRBJ2-5; possibly TRBD1 for D (6 bases). CDR3 size: 15 residues. With 1 base removed from V and 2 bases from J, the gap between germline ends came to 11 bases. CDR3 coding DNA: TGTGCCAGCAGTTTAGGGGGACACCTGCAAGAGACCCAGTACTTC. It encodes CASSLGGHLQETQYF.

At least ten counts were recorded for this clonotype. The chain has TRBV28 and TRBJ2-1; 7 nucleotides align to TRBD1. The CDR3 sequence is 15 residues long. Germline loops: CDR1 MDHEN, CDR2 SYDVKM. J gave up 3 bases and V 5 bases, and 7 bases lay outside the gene matches. CDR3 amino acids: CASSPDRVYYNEQFF. As DNA, the CDR3 is TGTGCCAGCAGTCCCGACAGGGTTTACTACAATGAGCAGTTCTTC.

On this clonotype: A single base separates this from a much larger clone, so it may be a read error. The chain uses TRBV20-1 and TRBJ2-1; D may be TRBD1 or TRBD2 (5 bases each). The end of the DNA fits TRBJ2-7 better, so the J call may be wrong. Germline assignment: CDR1 DFQATT and CDR2 SNEGSKA (reference sequence). The CDR3 consists of 16 residues. CDR3 in amino acids: CSARARTGTTRNEQYF. The CDR3 DNA reads as TGCAGTGCTAGAGCCCGAACCGGGACCACGCGGAATGAGCAGTACTTC.

This clonotype came up many times. The chain is built from TRBV20-1 and TRBJ2-1, with TRBD1 identical over 9 bases. Germline V gene data show CDR1 as DFQATT and CDR2 as SNEGSKA (reference sequence). V shed 4 bases, J shed 4 bases, and the junction held 5 bases outside the gene matches. The CDR3 has 14 residues. The CDR3, as DNA: TGCAGTGCTACTACAGGGGGCGAGTACAATGAGCAGTTCTTC. Translation: CSATTGGEYNEQFF.

The chain is built from TRBV6-2 or TRBV6-3 and TRBJ2-2, with D possibly being TRBD1 (6 bases). V shed 8 bases and J shed 4 bases, with 23 bases lying between them. Germline V gives CDR1 MNHEY, CDR2 SVGEGT. This CDR3 has 17 amino acids. This CDR3 reads CASERRTARQGTGELFF. DNA for the CDR3: TGTGCCAGCGAACGTAGGACAGCCCGGCAGGGCACCGGGGAGCTGTTTTTT.

J is TRBJ1-2 and V is TRBV12-3 or TRBV12-4; D perhaps matches TRBD1 (5 bases). There are 15 residues in the CDR3. V gave up 8 bases and J gave up 7 bases, with 23 bases separating them. The CDR3 sequence: CASSPPTEMRSGYTF. The CDR3 nucleotides are TGTGCCAGCTCCCCCCCGACAGAAATGAGAAGTGGCTACACCTTC.

The chain joins TRBV6-2 or TRBV6-3 to TRBJ2-1; possible D gene TRBD2, 6 bases. The CDR3 is 15 amino acids. Germline V CDR1 and CDR2: MNHEY, SVGEGT. V was trimmed by 3 bases and J by 2 bases, leaving 11 bases between them. CDR3 nucleotides: TGTGCCAGCAGTTATGGCGGGACCACCTACAATGAGCAGTTCTTC. It codes for CASSYGGTTYNEQFF.

This clonotype has at least ten counts. The rearrangement joins TRBV3-1 to TRBJ2-5; 7 bases align to TRBD2. There are 18 residues in the CDR3. The V gene end was trimmed by 2 bases and the J gene end by 0 bases; junction bases not matched to a gene: 12. Per germline, CDR1 LGHDT and CDR2 YNNKEL (reference sequence). CDR3 bases: TGTGCCAGCAGCCAATATGGCGGGAGTAGAAAGAACCAAGAGACCCAGTACTTC. Translating gives CASSQYGGSRKNQETQYF.

In this sample, this clonotype turned up many times. The genes are TRBV11-3 and TRBJ2-2, with 7 bases identical to TRBD2. This CDR3 is 14 amino acids long. V trimming: 3 bases; J trimming: 6 bases; junction bases outside the gene matches: 4. From germline, CDR1 is SGHNT and CDR2 YENEEA. CDR3 protein: CASSFGGIAGELFF. The CDR3 nucleotides read TGTGCCAGCAGCTTCGGGGGGATTGCCGGGGAGCTGTTTTTT.

Only a few counts were recorded for this clonotype. This chain joins TRBV20-1 and TRBJ1-3; D gene unclear. CDR3 length: 13 amino acids. Per germline, CDR1 DFQATT and CDR2 SNEGSKA (reference sequence). V was clipped by 1 base and J by 4 bases, with 8 bases between them. The CDR3 spells CSARVRQGNTIYF. In DNA, the CDR3 is TGCAGTGCTAGAGTCCGGCAGGGAAACACCATATATTTT.

This chain uses TRBV2 with TRBJ2-3, with 10 bases that match TRBD1. The CDR3 has 16 residues. Germline V gene sequence: CDR1 SNHLY, CDR2 FYNNEI. After removal of 5 bases from V and 5 bases from J, the junction contained 10 bases not matched to a gene. The CDR3 region is CASSKSTGTGEDTQYF. CDR3 DNA: TGTGCCAGCAGTAAATCTACCGGGACAGGGGAAGATACGCAGTATTTT.

The rearrangement links TRBV6-1 to TRBJ2-4, with D hard to call. V was cut by 1 base and J by 7 bases, with 2 bases left in between. This CDR3 is built from 11 residues. Per the germline V gene, CDR1 is MNHNS and CDR2 is SASEGT. The CDR3 protein is CASSEVNIQYF. Here the CDR3 DNA reads TGTGCCAGCAGTGAAGTCAACATTCAGTACTTC.

This clonotype came up many times. The J gene is TRBJ2-2, the V gene TRBV11-1, with D perhaps TRBD2 (5 bases). CDR3 length: 15 residues. CDR1 and CDR2 from the germline V gene are SGHAT and FQDESV (reference sequence). Trimming took 1 base from V and 3 from J, leaving 9 bases between them. The CDR3 region is CASSLGGLDTGELFF. CDR3 coding DNA: TGTGCCAGCAGCTTAGGAGGGCTTGACACCGGGGAGCTGTTTTTT. Based on the CDR3 plus reference TRBV11-1 and TRBJ2-2, the full variable domain is EAEVAQSPRYKITEKSQAVAFWCDPISGHATLYWYRQILGQGPELLVQFQDESVVDDSQLPKDRFSAERLKGVDSTLKIQPAELGDSAMYLCASSLGGLDTGELFFGEGSRLTVL.

The V gene is TRBV20-1, the J gene TRBJ2-3, with TRBD1 matching over 8 bases. The length of the CDR3 is 14 residues. The germline gives CDR1 DFQATT, CDR2 SNEGSKA (reference sequence). The V segment lost 7 bases and the J segment 1 base; nucleotides outside the gene matches: 7. The CDR3 loop is CSVFPGGRTDTQYF. CDR3 DNA: TGCAGTGTTTTTCCAGGGGGCCGCACAGATACGCAGTATTTT.

The V gene is TRBV18, the J gene TRBJ2-1, with 7 bases identical to TRBD2. CDR1 is KGHSH and CDR2 is LQKENI in the germline V gene. V gave up 3 bases and J gave up 3 bases; unmatched junction bases: 8. The CDR3 runs 16 residues. CDR3 bases: TGTGCCAGCTCACCGCCCGGGGACTACCACTACAATGAGCAGTTCTTC. Translated: CASSPPGDYHYNEQFF.

As concerns this clonotype: No DNA is shown, since the ends of the CDR3 on it are uncertain; the CDR3 is the one TCRdb lists. The chain carries TRBV5-1 and TRBJ2-7; the table's D call, TRBD1, was not checked against the DNA. Counting both end residues, the CDR3 totals 20 amino acids. Germline V gene sequence: CDR1 SGHRS, CDR2 YFSETQ. The CDR3 region is CASSFYICSAQDSFSYEQYF.

This clonotype was found a few times. The V and J genes are TRBV29-1 and TRBJ1-1; perhaps TRBD1 as D (5 bases). This CDR3 spans 13 amino acids. Looked up from germline, CDR1 is SQVTM and CDR2 is ANQGSEA. The V end was cut by 4 bases, the J end by 0 bases, with 9 bases between. The CDR3 region is CSVGRGMNTEAFF. The CDR3 region has the DNA TGCAGCGTTGGACGGGGCATGAACACTGAAGCTTTCTTT.